What follows describes a single TCR beta chain. The source of the sample is a study of OX40 agonist ivuxolimab in advanced cancers. The wider study: Males comprised about 78% of the group, whose mean age was approximately 60 years (range 23 to 79).

V gave up 4 bases and J gave up 3 bases, with 16 bases separating them. The CDR3 totals 15 residues. From germline, CDR1 is SGHAT and CDR2 FQNNGV. Libraries were prepared by immunoSEQ multiplex PCR; TCRdb keeps only in-frame clonotypes and omits some of them. The repertoire holds roughly 50,000 clones, with around nine tenths as singletons. Sequenced here: CD4+ or CD8+ T cells sorted from blood, sampled in a trial of the OX40 agonist ivuxolimab. This TCR was recovered from an adult with an advanced solid tumor such as melanoma, head and neck, liver or kidney cancer. The chain recombines TRBV11-2 with TRBJ2-7; D is possibly TRBD1 or TRBD2 (5 bases each). The CDR3 bases are TGTGCCAGCAGCTACGGGGCAGGTCAGAACTACGAGCAGTACTTC. Residues: CASSYGAGQNYEQYF.